This T cell receptor beta chain was sequenced during a study of cytomegalovirus exposure and HLA in healthy donors. Whole-study results and caveats: Rare TCR sequences dominated, though some public TCRs recurred in many donors. It was approximately 150 TCR beta chains that were listed as cytomegalovirus-associated.

The CDR3 spans 14 residues. The V and J ends lost 4 bases and 1 base respectively, with 12 bases between them. Germline values: CDR1 SGHNT, CDR2 YYREEE (reference sequence). The repertoire was sequenced with immunoSEQ multiplex PCR; TCRdb's copy has only in-frame clones and lacks some. The sample has fewer than 250,000 clones, over 70% seen once. As concerns this clone: Antigen: not known. Other DNA sequences within the sample encode an identical CDR3.

The sequenced material came from PBMCs. The rearrangement uses TRBV5-4 and TRBJ2-7, with D tentatively TRBD2 (6 bases). The sequence was obtained from a woman aged 25 to 39 in good health and CMV-seropositive. The CDR3 DNA reads as TGTGCCAGCAGCCCCGGGACTGGATCCTACGAGCAGTACTTC. Amino acid sequence: CASSPGTGSYEQYF.